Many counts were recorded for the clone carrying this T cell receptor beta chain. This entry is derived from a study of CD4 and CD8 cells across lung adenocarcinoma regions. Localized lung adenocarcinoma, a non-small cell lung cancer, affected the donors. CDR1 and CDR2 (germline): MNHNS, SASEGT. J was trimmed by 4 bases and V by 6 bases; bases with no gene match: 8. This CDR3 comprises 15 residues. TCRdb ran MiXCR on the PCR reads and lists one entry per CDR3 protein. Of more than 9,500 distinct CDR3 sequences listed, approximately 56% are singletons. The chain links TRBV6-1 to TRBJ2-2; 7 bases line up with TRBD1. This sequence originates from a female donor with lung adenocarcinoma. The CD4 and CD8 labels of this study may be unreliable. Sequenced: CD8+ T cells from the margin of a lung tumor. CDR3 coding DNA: TGTGCCAGCAGCGTGTCAGGGGGTGGCACCGGGGAGCTGTTTTTT. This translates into CASSVSGGGTGELFF.